This T cell receptor (beta chain) was identified in a study of T-cell memory formation after mild COVID-19. Study outcomes and limitations: CD4+ contracting clones were mainly CM and EM; CD8+ ones, EMRA. Some responding clones appeared in pre-infection memory, suggesting cross-reactive memory joined. Clones that shrank (day 15 to 85) were balanced CD4/CD8, whereas later expanders leaned CD4+.

After 5'RACE with constant-segment primers, TCR alpha and TCR beta cDNA libraries carrying sample barcodes and UMIs were obtained. Using its own MiXCR run on the 5' RACE reads, TCRdb lists one record per CDR3 protein. The sample yields 470,000 or so distinct CDR3 sequences, approximately 20% seen once. This CDR3 spans 15 amino acids. V shed 2 bases and J 9 bases; nucleotides not matched to a gene: 5. The germline V gene has CDR1 SGHTA and CDR2 FQGTGA. For this clonotype: Its antigen is unknown.

The sequenced material came from PBMCs or a T cell subset sorted from them (not recorded which). The chain has TRBV7-3 and TRBJ2-1, with 12 bases aligning to TRBD2. The receptor was isolated from an adult woman who had mild COVID-19 (a few samples of this study predate the infection). Cell type and time point are not known. The CDR3 loop is CASSLSWTSGTEQFF. The CDR3 DNA follows: TGTGCCAGCAGCTTATCCTGGACTAGCGGGACTGAGCAGTTCTTC.